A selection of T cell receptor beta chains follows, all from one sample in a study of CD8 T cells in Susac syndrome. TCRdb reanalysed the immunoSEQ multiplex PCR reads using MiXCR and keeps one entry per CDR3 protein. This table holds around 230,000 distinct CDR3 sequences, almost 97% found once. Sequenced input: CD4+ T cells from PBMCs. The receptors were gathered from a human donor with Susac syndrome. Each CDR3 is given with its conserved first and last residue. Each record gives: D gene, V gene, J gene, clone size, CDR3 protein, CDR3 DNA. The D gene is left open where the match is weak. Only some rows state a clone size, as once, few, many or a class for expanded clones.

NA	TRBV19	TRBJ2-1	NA	CASSGYEQFF	TGTGCCAGTTCGGGATATGAGCAGTTCTTC
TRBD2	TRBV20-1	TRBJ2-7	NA	CSARRVAGRYEQYF	TGCAGTGCCAGGAGGGTAGCGGGAAGATACGAGCAGTACTTC
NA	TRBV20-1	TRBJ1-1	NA	CSARGRYKLEAFF	TGCAGTGCTAGAGGTCGGTACAAGCTTGAAGCTTTCTTT
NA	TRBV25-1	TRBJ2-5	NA	CASSVSETQETQYF	TGTGCCAGCAGTGTTTCGGAAACTCAAGAGACCCAGTACTTC
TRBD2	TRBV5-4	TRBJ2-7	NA	CASSSEPGLARVEQYF	TGTGCCAGCAGCTCAGAGCCGGGACTAGCGAGGGTCGAGCAGTACTTC
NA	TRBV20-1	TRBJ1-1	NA	CSASKPLGGNTEAFF	TGCAGTGCTAGCAAGCCTCTCGGGGGGAACACTGAAGCTTTCTTT
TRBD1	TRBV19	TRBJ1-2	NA	CASSPGTGDNYGYTF	TGTGCCAGTAGTCCCGGGACAGGGGATAACTATGGCTACACCTTC
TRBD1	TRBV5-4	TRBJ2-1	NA	CASSWRRDRGQLWSYNEQFF	TGTGCCAGCAGCTGGCGGCGGGACAGGGGGCAGTTGTGGTCCTACAATGAGCAGTTCTTC
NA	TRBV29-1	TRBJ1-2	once	CSVVGERDTTKPTF	TGCAGCGTTGTGGGGGAACGGGACACGACGAAACCCACCTTC
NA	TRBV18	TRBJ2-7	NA	CASSPGSRSEQYF	TGTGCCAGCTCACCCGGGAGCAGGTCGGAGCAGTACTTC
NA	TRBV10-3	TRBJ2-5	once	CAISDSTPDRRATQYF	TGTGCCATCAGTGATTCTACCCCTGACCGGAGGGCGACCCAGTACTTC
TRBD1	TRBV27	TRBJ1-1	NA	CASSLSKGARLNTEAFF	TGTGCCAGCAGTTTATCGAAGGGGGCGCGGCTGAACACTGAAGCTTTCTTT
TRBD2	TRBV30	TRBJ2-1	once	CAWSVLGTSGKNEQFF	TGTGCCTGGAGTGTACTGGGGACTAGCGGTAAAAATGAGCAGTTCTTC
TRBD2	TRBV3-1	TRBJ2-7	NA	CASSHAGTSGSNEQYF	TGTGCCAGCAGCCATGCCGGGACTAGCGGGAGCAACGAGCAGTACTTC
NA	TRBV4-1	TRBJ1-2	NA	CASRTPGTRGYTF	TGCGCCAGCAGAACCCCAGGAACCCGAGGCTACACCTTC
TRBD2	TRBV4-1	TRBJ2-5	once	CASTPLGLALETQYF	TGCGCCAGCACCCCCCTGGGACTAGCGTTGGAGACCCAGTACTTC